The rows below give T cell receptor beta chains drawn from one sample of a study of tumor-infiltrating lymphocytes in primary liver carcinoma. TCRdb re-derived calls from the multiplex PCR reads in MiXCR, one entry per CDR3 protein. The data show 40,000 or so distinct CDR3 sequences, roughly 77% seen once. Sequencing used tumor-adjacent normal liver tissue. The source of these receptors is a man aged 40-55 years with primary liver carcinoma and hepatitis B virus infection. Both conserved end residues are part of each CDR3. A D gene is named only where the DNA matches it firmly. The size of a clone is reported for some rows only, either as once, few or many, or as a class for expanded clones.

length | D | J | size | V | DNA | CDR3
17 | TRBD1 | TRBJ2-5 | many | TRBV5-5 | TGTGCCAGCAGCAAAATCCGGGACAGGTTGTACCAAGAGACCCAGTACTTC | CASSKIRDRLYQETQYF
11 | - | TRBJ2-5 | - | TRBV7-9 | TGTGCCAGCAGCCTGACAGAGACCCGGTACTTC | CASSLTETRYF
11 | - | TRBJ2-2 | - | TRBV2 | TGTGCCAGCAGTTTTTCCGGGGAGCTGCCTTTT | CASSFSGELPF
14 | - | TRBJ1-5 | once | TRBV6-1 | TGTGCCAGCAGTACTGGGACATCTCTCCAGCCCCGGCATTTT | CASSTGTSLQPRHF
14 | TRBD1 | TRBJ1-2 | - | TRBV7-9 | TGTACCATCAGATGGGACAGGGGGTTTCATGGATACACCTTC | CTIRWDRGFHGYTF
18 | TRBD2 | TRBJ2-2 | few | TRBV6-5 | TGTGCCGGCAGCTCCTGGACTAGCGGCTTCGCGAACACCGGGGAGCTGCTTTTT | CAGSSWTSGFANTGELLF
13 | TRBD2 | TRBJ2-1 | - | TRBV11-2 | TGTGCCAGTAGCCTAGGACTAGCCGGTGAGCGGTTCTTC | CASSLGLAGERFF
15 | - | TRBJ2-1 | many | TRBV28 | TGTGCCAGCAGTTTACTAGGGAGCTCCTACAATGAGCAGTTCTTC | CASSLLGSSYNEQFF
14 | - | TRBJ2-1 | - | TRBV6-2/TRBV6-3 | TGTGCCAGCAGTTACAGTAGCTCCTACATTGAGCAGTTCTTC | CASSYSSSYIEQFF
14 | TRBD1 | TRBJ2-4 | - | TRBV11-2 | TGTGCCAACAGCTCCGGTACAGGGGATAGCATTCAGTACTTC | CANSSGTGDSIQYF
12 | - | TRBJ2-7 | - | TRBV25-1 | TGTGCCAGCAGTGCGGGCATCTACGAGCAGTGCTTC | CASSAGIYEQCF
14 | TRBD2 | TRBJ2-3 | - | TRBV7-2 | TGTGCCAGCAGGCATAGCGGGAGGCCCGATACGCAGTATTTT | CASRHSGRPDTQYF
14 | - | TRBJ2-1 | - | TRBV11-2 | TGTACCAGCAGCTTGTTTAGCTTGGGGCATAAGCAGTTCTTC | CTSSLFSLGHKQFF
13 | TRBD2 | TRBJ2-1 | - | TRBV6-5 | TGTGCTAGCACTTTTAGCGGGAGCGATGAGCAGTTCTTC | CASTFSGSDEQFF
15 | TRBD1 | TRBJ2-7 | - | TRBV4-2 | TGTGTCAGTAGCCAGGGGGACGGAGACCTCTACGAGCAGTACTTC | CVSSQGDGDLYEQYF
15 | - | TRBJ1-1 | medium-sized | TRBV29-1 | TGCAGCGGTGCCTCAGGGTGGGGCATGAACACTGAAGCTTTCTTT | CSGASGWGMNTEAFF
12 | - | TRBJ2-1 | - | TRBV5-1 | TGTGCCAGCAGACATACCGACGATGAGCAGTTCTTC | CASRHTDDEQFF
20 | TRBD2 | TRBJ2-1 | - | TRBV11-1 | TGTGCCAGCACTATAGGAAAGACTAGCGTGGCCTCACTGTTCGGCAATGAGCGGTTCTTC | CASTIGKTSVASLFGNERFF
17 | - | TRBJ2-2 | - | TRBV10-3 | TGTGCCATCAGTGAACTAGTGGTAGCTGTTGGCACCGGGGAGCTGTTTTTT | CAISELVVAVGTGELFF
16 | - | TRBJ2-5 | once | TRBV4-1 | TGCGCTAGCAACCAAGAAACCGGCAGACTCCAAGAGACCCAGTACTTC | CASNQETGRLQETQYF
14 | - | TRBJ1-5 | - | TRBV6-1 | TGTGCCAGCAGTGCTGGGACACCTCTCCAGCCCCAACATTTT | CASSAGTPLQPQHF
14 | TRBD1 | TRBJ1-2 | - | TRBV7-9 | TGTGCCAGCAGATGGGACAGGGGGCTTCATGGCTACATATTC | CASRWDRGLHGYIF
14 | TRBD1 | TRBJ1-1 | - | TRBV6-2/TRBV6-3 | TGTGCCAGCAGTTACAGGCAGGGGGCAGCTGAAGTTTTCTTT | CASSYRQGAAEVFF
16 | TRBD1 | TRBJ2-1 | once | TRBV11-2 | TGTGCCAGTGGCTTTGGTGGAAGGGGGCGCTTCAATGAGCAGTTCTTC | CASGFGGRGRFNEQFF
19 | TRBD1 | TRBJ1-4 | once | TRBV4-3 | TGCGCCAGCAGCCAAGAGTATGGCAGGGGGCACGAAACTAATGAACAACTGTTCTTT | CASSQEYGRGHETNEQLFF
13 | - | TRBJ2-2 | - | TRBV11-3 | TGTGCCAGCAGCTTAAACTTCACCGGGGAGCTGTTTTTT | CASSLNFTGELFF
12 | - | TRBJ2-5 | - | TRBV25-1 | TGTGCCGGCAGTCTATACTCAGAGACCCAATACTTC | CAGSLYSETQYF
12 | - | TRBJ1-2 | - | TRBV12-3/TRBV12-4 | TGTGCCAGCAGTTTGAGGACAAACGGCTACACTTTC | CASSLRTNGYTF
15 | - | TRBJ2-2 | - | TRBV6-5 | TGTACCAGCAGTTACTCGTCGACTTCCAGGAGGGAGCTGTTTTTT | CTSSYSSTSRRELFF
16 | - | TRBJ2-2 | - | TRBV28 | TGTGCCAGCAGTCAATCAAGGGACCCCTACACCGGGGAGTTGTTTTTT | CASSQSRDPYTGELFF
14 | TRBD1 | TRBJ1-1 | few | TRBV29-1 | TGCAGCGTTGAGACAGGGGGTGGGGAAACTGAAGCTTTCTTT | CSVETGGGETEAFF
13 | - | TRBJ2-7 | - | TRBV6-5 | TGTGCCAGCATCGGACTAATTGGGGGCGAGCGGTACTTC | CASIGLIGGERYF
13 | TRBD2 | TRBJ2-7 | - | TRBV7-8 | TGTGCCAGCAGCTTTACTAGCGCCCACGAGCAGTATTTC | CASSFTSAHEQYF
16 | - | TRBJ2-6 | medium-sized | TRBV4-3 | TGCGCCAGCAGCCAAGATGCCGGCTCTGGGGCCAACGTCCTGACTTTC | CASSQDAGSGANVLTF
16 | TRBD2 | TRBJ2-1 | - | TRBV12-3/TRBV12-4 | TGCGCCGGTGGGGCTAGCGGCTATAGCTCCTACAATGAGCAGTTCTTC | CAGGASGYSSYNEQFF
17 | - | TRBJ1-1 | - | TRBV6-1 | TGTGTCAGCAGTGAAGGTGACGGGCAGGGGACTAACACTGAAGCTTTCTTT | CVSSEGDGQGTNTEAFF